A selection of T cell receptor beta chains follows, all from one sample in a study of T cell responses to AZD1222 COVID-19 vaccine. Assay used: immunoSEQ multiplex PCR; TCRdb lists only in-frame clones, some missing. Of approximately 50,000 clones in the sample, about 86% were seen once. The starting material was peripheral blood, obtained 28 days after the second AZD1222 dose. The receptor set was obtained from an adult who received the AZD1222 COVID-19 vaccine. Both conserved end residues are part of each CDR3. The D gene is left open where the match is weak. Only part of the rows carry a size: once, few, many, or a class if the clone is expanded.

14,.,TRBJ1-4,TRBV28,.,CASYEGRTNEKLFF,TGTGCCAGCTATGAGGGGCGAACTAATGAAAAACTGTTTTTT
14,.,TRBJ2-2,TRBV9,.,CASSVGKNTGELFF,TGTGCCAGCAGCGTAGGTAAGAACACCGGGGAGCTGTTTTTT
16,.,TRBJ1-5,TRBV11-2,TRBD1,CASSLDPGQRHQPQHF,TGTGCCAGCAGCTTAGATCCGGGACAGCGGCATCAGCCCCAGCATTTT
14,.,TRBJ1-5,TRBV15,TRBD1,CATSRQGENQPQHF,TGTGCCACCAGCAGACAGGGGGAGAATCAGCCCCAGCATTTT
12,.,TRBJ1-6,TRBV30,.,CAWRNQNSPLHF,TGTGCCTGGAGAAACCAGAATTCACCCCTCCACTTT
15,few,TRBJ2-3,TRBV18,.,CASSPPTGSTDTQYF,TGTGCCAGCTCACCACCCACAGGGAGCACAGATACGCAGTATTTT
17,.,TRBJ2-2,TRBV7-2,.,CASSTPLGEANTGELFF,TGTGCCAGCAGCACACCTTTGGGGGAGGCGAACACCGGGGAGCTGTTTTTT
14,.,TRBJ2-7,TRBV6-4,TRBD1,CASKFDRDVGEQYF,TGTGCCAGCAAATTCGACAGGGACGTGGGGGAGCAGTACTTC
13,.,TRBJ1-3,TRBV19,.,CASKGGRRNTIYF,TGTGCCAGTAAGGGGGGACGGAGAAACACCATATATTTT
14,.,TRBJ2-7,TRBV28,.,CASTEGNLFYEQYF,TGTGCCAGCACCGAGGGGAACCTTTTCTACGAGCAGTACTTC
14,.,TRBJ2-1,TRBV5-3,.,CARSLSRVGPEQFF,TGTGCCAGAAGCTTGTCACGTGTTGGTCCTGAGCAGTTCTTC
12,once,TRBJ1-1,TRBV7-2,.,CASSWGSTEAFF,TGTGCCAGCAGCTGGGGCAGCACTGAAGCTTTCTTT
13,.,TRBJ1-4,TRBV5-6,.,CASSPWANEKLFF,TGTGCCAGCAGCCCTTGGGCCAATGAAAAACTGTTTTTT
15,.,TRBJ1-5,TRBV6-5,.,CASSYSQGNNQPQHF,TGTGCCAGCAGTTACTCACAGGGTAACAATCAGCCCCAGCATTTT
17,.,TRBJ2-5,TRBV11-2,TRBD2,CASSTVGTSGPKETQYF,TGTGCCAGCAGTACTGTGGGCACTAGCGGGCCTAAAGAGACCCAGTACTTC
11,once,TRBJ2-3,TRBV14,.,CASSHTDTQYF,TGTGCCAGCAGCCACACAGATACGCAGTATTTT
13,medium-sized,TRBJ2-7,TRBV7-3,TRBD2,CASSRGSSYEQYF,TGTGCCAGCAGCCGCGGGAGCTCCTACGAGCAGTACTTC
14,.,TRBJ2-7,TRBV3-1/TRBV3-2,TRBD1,CASSQEGQIYEQYF,TGTGCCAGCAGCCAAGAGGGACAGATCTACGAGCAGTACTTC
11,.,TRBJ2-7,TRBV2,.,CASLWGNEQYF,TGTGCCAGTTTGTGGGGTAACGAGCAGTACTTC
13,.,TRBJ2-7,TRBV15,.,CATSRQDRYEQYF,TGTGCCACCAGCAGACAAGACAGGTACGAGCAGTACTTC
13,.,TRBJ2-2,TRBV19,.,CASSVGGTGELFF,TGTGCCAGTAGTGTCGGTGGAACCGGGGAGCTGTTTTTT
16,.,TRBJ2-5,TRBV2,TRBD2,CASSGKTSGREETQYF,TGTGCCAGCAGTGGAAAGACTAGCGGGAGGGAAGAGACCCAGTACTTC
15,.,TRBJ2-7,TRBV2,.,CASSESRTATGEQYF,TGTGCCAGCAGTGAATCTCGGACAGCAACGGGCGAGCAGTACTTC
15,medium-sized,TRBJ2-2,TRBV7-8,.,CASSPVRRLAGELFF,TGTGCCAGCAGCCCGGTCCGGAGGTTGGCCGGGGAGCTGTTTTTT
13,.,TRBJ1-2,TRBV28,.,CASRLDLNYGYTF,TGTGCCAGCAGATTGGACCTGAACTATGGCTACACCTTC
17,.,TRBJ2-1,TRBV27,TRBD2,CASSKKARGRIYNEQFF,TGTGCCAGCAGCAAAAAAGCGCGCGGGAGGATTTACAATGAGCAGTTCTTC
13,once,TRBJ2-7,TRBV30,.,CAWSADQNSEQYF,TGTGCCTGGAGCGCTGACCAGAATAGCGAGCAGTACTTC
15,.,TRBJ1-1,TRBV28,.,CASSSPGGRGTEAFF,TGTGCCAGCAGTTCCCCCGGGGGGCGCGGGACTGAAGCTTTCTTT
13,.,TRBJ1-2,TRBV7-9,.,CASSFAGLYGYTF,TGTGCCAGCAGCTTCGCGGGGCTCTATGGCTACACCTTC